The 27 T cell receptor beta chains in this list originate from one sample, sequenced in a study of post-analysis software for immune sequencing data. Notes on the study in general: Patients had higher frequencies than controls of about five TRBV segments, including TRBV5-6, TRBV5-1 and TRBV20-1.

The TCR beta cDNA libraries carried unique molecular identifiers. TCRdb re-called the PCR reads through MiXCR, storing one row per CDR3 protein. The data contain roughly 400,000 distinct CDR3 sequences, roughly 38% of them seen just once; the ten biggest clones take up less than 10%. No antigen has been assigned to these receptors. The specimen was blood. These receptors were taken from a girl aged 2-10 years with multiple sclerosis.

The chain is built from TRBV20-1 and TRBJ1-2; D is unresolved. This CDR3 region has 12 residues. Germline CDR1 and CDR2: DFQATT and SNEGSKA (reference sequence). V lost 1 base and J lost 8, with 11 bases in between. As DNA, the CDR3 is TGCAGTGCTAGAGTACGCAGCTACGGCTACACCTTC. It specifies CSARVRSYGYTF.

The rearrangement joins TRBV7-2 to TRBJ1-5; D gene ambiguous. V was pared by 1 base and J by 2 bases, with 9 bases between. The CDR3 sequence is 15 residues long. CDR1 is SGHTA, CDR2 FQGNSA, per germline. The CDR3 sequence: CASSLGKTGNQPQHF. In DNA form, the CDR3 reads TGTGCCAGCAGCTTAGGAAAGACTGGCAATCAGCCCCAGCATTTT. Supplemented by reference TRBV7-2 and TRBJ1-5, the full variable domain reads GAGVSQSPSNKVTEKGKDVELRCDPISGHTALYWYRQSLGQGLEFLIYFQGNSAPDKSGLPSDRFSAERTGGSVSTLTIQRTQQEDSAVYLCASSLGKTGNQPQHFGDGTRLSIL.

This rearrangement joins TRBV27 to TRBJ1-2, with a tentative D call TRBD1 (5 bases). The ends were cut back, 0 bases at V and 0 bases at J, with 11 bases in the middle. The CDR3 covers 16 residues. From germline, CDR1 is MNHEY and CDR2 SMNVEV (reference sequence). The CDR3 DNA reads TGTGCCAGCAGTTTATCGGGGCCGGGGCCTAACTATGGCTACACCTTC. This codes for CASSLSGPGPNYGYTF.

This clonotype has a count of ten or more. The CDR3 DNA reads TGTGCCAGCAGCCCTGGGACTAGCTACGAGCAGTACTTC. Encoded protein: CASSPGTSYEQYF. V usage is TRBV12-3 or TRBV12-4 and J usage is TRBJ2-7; 8 bases match TRBD2. The CDR3 consists of 13 residues. Trimming at V came to 6 bases and at J to 3 bases, leaving 4 bases not matched to a gene.

This clonotype was found a few times. One end of the junction is discordant with germline, which a read error may explain. J is TRBJ1-2 and V is TRBV25-1; D is undetermined. Germline loops: CDR1 MGHDK, CDR2 SYGVNS. This CDR3 contains 14 residues. This CDR3 reads CASSEYRGDYGYTF. In DNA, the CDR3 is TGTGCCAGTAGTGAATATCGGGGTGACTATGGCTACACCTTC.

This clonotype has just a few counts. The chain carries TRBV29-1 and TRBJ2-1, with 11 bases matching TRBD2. Germline V CDR1 and CDR2: SQVTM, ANQGSEA. After removal of 1 base from V and 4 bases from J, the junction contained 6 bases not matched to a gene. This CDR3 spans 16 amino acids. In DNA form, the CDR3 reads TGCAGCGTTGAAGGGTTGTCTAGCGGGAGGTACAATGAGCAGTTCTTC. It specifies CSVEGLSSGRYNEQFF.

The V and J genes are TRBV29-1 and TRBJ2-1, with 7 bases identical to TRBD2. J was trimmed by 7 bases and V by 5 bases; bases with no gene match: 14. Germline V lookup: CDR1 SQVTM, CDR2 ANQGSEA. The CDR3 length is 15 residues. The CDR3 sequence is CSVLDVEGGKNEQFF. The CDR3 DNA is TGCAGCGTTCTCGATGTAGAGGGAGGGAAGAATGAGCAGTTCTTC.

This chain uses TRBV5-1 with TRBJ2-5; D might be TRBD2 (5 bases). The CDR3 sequence is 15 residues long. Germline V gene data show CDR1 as SGHRS and CDR2 as YFSETQ. V shed 4 bases and J shed 1 base, with 14 bases lying between them. The CDR3 bases are TGCGCCAGCAGCCCCCCAACGGGGTTCCAAGAGACCCAGTACTTC. Translated, it gives CASSPPTGFQETQYF. Supplemented by reference TRBV5-1 and TRBJ2-5, the full variable domain reads KAGVTQTPRYLIKTRGQQVTLSCSPISGHRSVSWYQQTPGQGLQFLFEYFSETQRNKGNFPGRFSGRQFSNSRSEMNVSTLELGDSALYLCASSPPTGFQETQYFGPGTRLLVL.

V is TRBV5-1 and J is TRBJ2-7; 7 nucleotides align to TRBD1. This CDR3 has 13 residues. The trim removed 3 bases at V and 6 bases at J, leaving 6 bases unmatched. CDR1 and CDR2 (germline): SGHRS, YFSETQ. The CDR3 loop reads CASSSLTGAEQYF. The CDR3 DNA follows: TGCGCCAGCAGCTCGCTTACAGGGGCCGAGCAGTACTTC.

The chain employs TRBV5-1 and TRBJ2-3; D is unresolved. V was trimmed by 0 bases and J by 0 bases, leaving 11 bases between them. The CDR3 covers 16 residues. In germline, CDR1 is SGHRS, CDR2 YFSETQ. CDR3 sequence: CASSLGYYPSTDTQYF. The DNA for the CDR3 is TGCGCCAGCAGCTTGGGCTACTATCCTAGCACAGATACGCAGTATTTT.

V is TRBV4-3 and J is TRBJ2-5, with D perhaps TRBD1 or TRBD2 (5 bases each). V gave up 3 bases and J gave up 0 bases, with 11 bases separating them. CDR1 is LGHNA, CDR2 YSLEER, per germline. There are 15 residues in the CDR3. The CDR3 is CASSHREGYQETQYF. In DNA, the CDR3 is TGCGCCAGCAGCCATCGCGAGGGGTACCAAGAGACCCAGTACTTC.

This clonotype has just a few counts. The chain has TRBV5-1 and TRBJ1-5, with D possibly matching TRBD1 (6 bases). V was pared by 4 bases and J by 4 bases, with 12 bases between. This CDR3 is built from 14 residues. From germline, CDR1 is SGHRS and CDR2 YFSETQ. DNA of the CDR3: TGCGCCAGCAGCCTCGGGGACATTAATCAGCCCCAGCATTTT. Amino acid sequence: CASSLGDINQPQHF.

This clonotype was seen more than once but under ten times. The chain joins TRBV7-3 to TRBJ2-7; possibly TRBD2 for D (5 bases). The CDR3 has 15 amino acids. V dropped 8 bases and J dropped 4 bases, with 21 bases sitting between them. Germline V lookup: CDR1 SGHTA, CDR2 FQGTGA. DNA for the CDR3: TGTGCCAGCGGACTTTTGGCGGAGGCGGCGTACGAGCAGTACTTC. Protein product: CASGLLAEAAYEQYF.

V and J are TRBV4-2 and TRBJ2-1; D not certain. Germline values: CDR1 LGHNA, CDR2 YNFKEQ. This CDR3 spans 17 amino acids. V lost 7 bases to trimming and J lost 1 base, with 20 bases between them. CDR3 sequence: CASNQYKVGGSYNEQFF. CDR3 sequence (DNA): TGTGCCAGCAACCAGTACAAGGTAGGCGGTTCCTACAATGAGCAGTTCTTC.

This clonotype was counted between two and nine times. The rearrangement joins TRBV12-3 or TRBV12-4 to TRBJ1-5, with 8 bases lining up with TRBD1. The CDR3 totals 13 residues. V lost 5 bases to trimming and J lost 6 bases; unmatched junction nucleotides: 3. CDR3: CASSRQGPQPQHF. CDR3 nucleotides: TGTGCCAGCAGTCGACAGGGGCCTCAGCCCCAGCATTTT.

V gene TRBV15 combines with J gene TRBJ2-7; 7 positions agree with TRBD2. The length of the CDR3 is 17 residues. The germline gives CDR1 LNHNV, CDR2 YYDKDF (reference sequence). The trim removed 1 base at V and 3 bases at J, leaving 12 bases unmatched. The CDR3 is CATSRVDGGYLVYEQYF. The CDR3 DNA sequence: TGTGCCACCAGCAGAGTCGACGGGGGGTACCTGGTCTACGAGCAGTACTTC. Full variable domain (rest looked up from reference TRBV15 and TRBJ2-7): DAMVIQNPRYQVTQFGKPVTLSCSQTLNHNVMYWYQQKSSQAPKLLFHYYDKDFNNEADTPDNFQSRRPNTSFCFLDIRSPGLGDTAMYLCATSRVDGGYLVYEQYFGPGTRLTVT.

Only a few counts were recorded for this clonotype. The rearrangement links TRBV20-1 to TRBJ2-7; TRBD1 might be the D (5 bases). The V gene lost 3 bases and the J gene lost 2 bases, with 17 bases spanning the gap. Germline lookup yields CDR1 DFQATT and CDR2 SNEGSKA (reference sequence). The CDR3 spans 15 residues. The CDR3 sequence is CSARFRTSAPYEQYF. CDR3 bases: TGCAGTGCTAGGTTTAGGACATCAGCCCCCTACGAGCAGTACTTC.

For this clonotype: Its ends do not fully match the called genes, so a read error is possible. V gene TRBV7-7 combines with J gene TRBJ2-1, with TRBD2 identical over 10 bases. Germline CDR1 and CDR2: SSHAT and FNYEAQ (reference sequence). The CDR3 has 18 residues. The CDR3 bases are TGTGCTAGCAGCTTAAGGCTAGCGGGAGATAAATTATACAATGAGCAGTTCTTC. Amino acid sequence: CASSLRLAGDKLYNEQFF.

This clonotype came up a few times. The rearrangement uses TRBV7-6 and TRBJ1-2; possible D gene TRBD1, 5 bases. In germline, CDR1 is SGHVS, CDR2 FNYEAQ. The CDR3 is made up of 15 amino acids. V was pared by 5 bases and J by 2 bases, with 15 bases between. The CDR3 DNA is TGTGCCAGCAGCCTAAGGCCGGGACGGAACTATGGCTACACCTTC. It yields the protein CASSLRPGRNYGYTF.

The genes are TRBV4-1 and TRBJ1-5; D perhaps matches TRBD1 (5 bases). V lost 4 bases, J lost 6 bases, and 16 bases lay in between. There are 15 residues in the CDR3. CDR1 is MGHRA and CDR2 is YSYEKL in the germline V gene. Here the CDR3 reads CASSPLGGGRQPQHF. In DNA form, the CDR3 reads TGCGCCAGCAGCCCCCTCGGGGGTGGGCGTCAGCCCCAGCATTTT.

The CDR3 DNA sequence: TGTGCCATCAGTGAGGAGCGGGACAGCACAGATACGCAGTATTTT. This encodes CAISEERDSTDTQYF. The rearrangement uses TRBV10-3 and TRBJ2-3, with 7 bases matching TRBD2. Germline CDR1 and CDR2: ENHRY and SYGVKD. With V trimmed by 2 bases and J by 0 bases, 2 bases remained unmatched. There are 15 residues in the CDR3.

The V and J genes are TRBV6-5 and TRBJ2-7; D is perhaps TRBD1 or TRBD2 (5 bases each). V lost 5 bases and J 2 bases, leaving 16 bases between the germline ends. CDR1 is MNHEY and CDR2 is SVGAGI in the germline V gene. The length of the CDR3 is 15 residues. The CDR3: CASSLAGTPTYEQYF. The CDR3, as DNA: TGTGCCAGCAGTCTAGCCGGGACCCCGACCTACGAGCAGTACTTC.

The chain joins TRBV20-1 to TRBJ2-5; maybe TRBD1 (5 bases). V gave up 0 bases and J gave up 5 bases, with 13 bases separating them. CDR3 length: 14 residues. Germline V lookup: CDR1 DFQATT, CDR2 SNEGSKA (reference sequence). The CDR3 loop reads CSARDPRVPETQYF. The CDR3 coding sequence is TGCAGTGCTAGAGATCCCAGGGTACCGGAGACCCAGTACTTC.

This chain uses TRBV5-1 with TRBJ1-1; 11 nucleotides line up with TRBD1. This CDR3 has 15 residues. The V gene's germline CDR1 is SGHRS and CDR2 YFSETQ. Trimming took 4 bases from V and 11 from J; bases not matched to a gene: 13. CDR3 in amino acids: CASSPRTGGAIRAFF. The CDR3, as DNA: TGCGCCAGCAGCCCGCGGACAGGGGGCGCCATTCGGGCTTTCTTT.

A few counts support this clonotype. V and J are TRBV20-1 and TRBJ2-2; TRBD1 is a possible D gene (5 bases). The CDR3 loop spans 16 amino acids. The V gene lost 6 bases and the J gene lost 4 bases, with 21 bases spanning the gap. Germline CDR1 reads DFQATT; CDR2 reads SNEGSKA (reference sequence). CDR3 in DNA: TGCAGTGCCGGCAGGGTTCGTTCGGCGAGCACCGGGGAGCTGTTTTTT. Residues: CSAGRVRSASTGELFF.

The sample holds many counts of this clonotype. The chain uses TRBV7-2 and TRBJ2-7; D not resolved. V was pared by 3 bases and J by 4 bases, with 4 bases between. The CDR3 has 11 amino acids. The germline CDR1 and CDR2 sequences are SGHTA and FQGNSA. The CDR3 loop reads CASSFNYEQYF. In DNA, the CDR3 is TGTGCCAGCAGCTTTAATTACGAGCAGTACTTC.

This clonotype was found a few times. The genes are TRBV28 and TRBJ2-3, with D perhaps matching TRBD1 (6 bases). The V end lost 5 bases, the J end lost 2 bases, and 17 bases lay between the germline ends. CDR3 length: 16 residues. Germline loops: CDR1 MDHEN, CDR2 SYDVKM. The CDR3 sequence: CASSPPPGANTDTQYF. CDR3 nucleotide sequence: TGTGCCAGCAGTCCCCCCCCAGGGGCCAACACAGATACGCAGTATTTT.